This TCR beta chain comes out of a study of beta chain features in type 1 diabetes. Notes on the study in general: In every one of the four CD4+ subsets, TCRB CDR3s were moderately but significantly shorter in Type 1 diabetes patients.

V shed 3 bases and J shed 9 bases, with 9 bases lying between them. The CDR3 has 12 residues. Germline V gene data show CDR1 as LNHDA and CDR2 as SQIVND (reference sequence). This clone was counted a few times. Its antigen is undetermined. Investigators reverse transcribed all isolated RNA, so they sequenced expressed TCRB transcripts. The method was immunoSEQ multiplex PCR; TCRdb's version includes in-frame clones alone and lacks a portion of them. The sample has 250,000 to 350,000 clones; roughly an eighth are singletons. This receptor was identified in a man aged 30-40 years with type 1 diabetes. The V and J genes are TRBV19 and TRBJ2-1; D unresolved. Source material: naive CD4+ T cells from blood. The CDR3 DNA sequence: TGTGCCAGTAGTATGATCCAGGCTGAGCAGTTCTTC. Its translation: CASSMIQAEQFF.